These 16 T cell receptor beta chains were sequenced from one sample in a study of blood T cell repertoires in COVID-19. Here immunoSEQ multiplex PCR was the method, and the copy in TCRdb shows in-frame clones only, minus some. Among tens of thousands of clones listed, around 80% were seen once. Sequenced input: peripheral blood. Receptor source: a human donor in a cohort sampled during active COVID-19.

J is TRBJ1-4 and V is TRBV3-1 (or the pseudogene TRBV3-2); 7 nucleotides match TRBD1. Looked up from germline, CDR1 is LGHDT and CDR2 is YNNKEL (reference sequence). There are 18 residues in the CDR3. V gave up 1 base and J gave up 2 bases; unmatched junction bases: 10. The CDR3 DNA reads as TGTGCCAGCAGCCAAGCGGGAAAGGGGGCAGTGACTAATGAAAAACTGTTTTTT. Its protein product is CASSQAGKGAVTNEKLFF.

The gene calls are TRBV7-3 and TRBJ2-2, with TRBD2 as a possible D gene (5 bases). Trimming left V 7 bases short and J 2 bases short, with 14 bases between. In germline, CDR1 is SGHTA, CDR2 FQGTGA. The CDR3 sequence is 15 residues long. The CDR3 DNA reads TGTGCCAGCATCCTCGGACTGATAAACACCGGGGAGCTGTTTTTT. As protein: CASILGLINTGELFF.

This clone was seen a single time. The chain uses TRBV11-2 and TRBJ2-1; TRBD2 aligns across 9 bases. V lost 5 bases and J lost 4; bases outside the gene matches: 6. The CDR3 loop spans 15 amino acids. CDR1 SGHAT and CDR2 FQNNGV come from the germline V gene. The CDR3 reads CASSLGAGGYNEQFF. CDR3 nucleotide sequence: TGTGCCAGCAGCCTCGGAGCGGGGGGATACAATGAGCAGTTCTTC.

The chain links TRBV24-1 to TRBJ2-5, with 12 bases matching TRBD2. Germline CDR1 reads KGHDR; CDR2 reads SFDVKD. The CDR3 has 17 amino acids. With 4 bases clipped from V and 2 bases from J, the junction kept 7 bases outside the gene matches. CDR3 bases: TGTGCCACCAGTGACGGGACTAGCGGGCGGGGGCAAGAGACCCAGTACTTC. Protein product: CATSDGTSGRGQETQYF.

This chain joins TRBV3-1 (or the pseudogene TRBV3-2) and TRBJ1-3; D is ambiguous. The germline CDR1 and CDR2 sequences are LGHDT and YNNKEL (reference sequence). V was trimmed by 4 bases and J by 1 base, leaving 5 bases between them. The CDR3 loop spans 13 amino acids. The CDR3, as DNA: TGTGCCAGCAGCCCCCCGTCTGGAAACACCATATATTTT. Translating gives CASSPPSGNTIYF.

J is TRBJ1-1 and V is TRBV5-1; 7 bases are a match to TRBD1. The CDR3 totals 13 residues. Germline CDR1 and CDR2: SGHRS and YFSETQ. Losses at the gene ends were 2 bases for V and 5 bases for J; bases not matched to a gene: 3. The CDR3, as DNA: TGCGCCAGCAGCTTACACAGGGGTACTGAAGCTTTCTTT. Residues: CASSLHRGTEAFF.

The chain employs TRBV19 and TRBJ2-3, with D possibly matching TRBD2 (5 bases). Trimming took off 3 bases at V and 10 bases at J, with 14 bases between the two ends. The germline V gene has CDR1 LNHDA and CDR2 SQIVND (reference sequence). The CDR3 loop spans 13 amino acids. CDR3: CASSISPVGAQYF. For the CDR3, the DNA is TGTGCCAGTAGTATCAGCCCGGTCGGGGCGCAGTATTTT.

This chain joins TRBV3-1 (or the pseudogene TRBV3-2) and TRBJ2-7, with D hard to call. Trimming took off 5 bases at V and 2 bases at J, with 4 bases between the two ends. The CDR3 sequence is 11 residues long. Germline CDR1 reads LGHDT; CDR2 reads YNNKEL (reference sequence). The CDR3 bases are TGTGCCAGCAGCACAACCTACGAGCAGTACTTC. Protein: CASSTTYEQYF.

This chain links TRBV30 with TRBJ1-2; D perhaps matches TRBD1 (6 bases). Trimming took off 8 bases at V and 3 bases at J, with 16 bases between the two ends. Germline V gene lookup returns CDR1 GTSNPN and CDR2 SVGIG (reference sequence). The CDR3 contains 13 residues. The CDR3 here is CASPGGLDYGYTF. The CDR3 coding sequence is TGTGCCAGCCCCGGGGGGCTGGACTATGGCTACACCTTC.

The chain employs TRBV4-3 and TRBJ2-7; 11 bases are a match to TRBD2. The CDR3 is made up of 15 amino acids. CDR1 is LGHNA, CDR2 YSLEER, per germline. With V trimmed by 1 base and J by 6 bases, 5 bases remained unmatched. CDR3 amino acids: CASSQALAGAGEQYF. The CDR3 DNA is TGCGCCAGCAGCCAAGCACTAGCGGGAGCCGGCGAGCAGTACTTC.

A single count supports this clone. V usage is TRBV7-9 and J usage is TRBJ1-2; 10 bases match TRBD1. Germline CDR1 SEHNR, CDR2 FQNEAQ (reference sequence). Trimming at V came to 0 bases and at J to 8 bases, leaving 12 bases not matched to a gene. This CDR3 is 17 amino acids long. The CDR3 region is CASSLAFRSGQGYGYTF. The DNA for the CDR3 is TGTGCCAGCAGCTTAGCGTTTAGGTCGGGACAGGGGTACGGCTACACCTTC.

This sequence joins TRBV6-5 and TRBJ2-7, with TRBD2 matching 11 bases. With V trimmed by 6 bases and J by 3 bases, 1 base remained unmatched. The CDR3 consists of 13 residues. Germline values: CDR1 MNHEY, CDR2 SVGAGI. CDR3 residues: CASRGLAVYEQYF. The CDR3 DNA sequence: TGTGCCAGCAGGGGACTAGCGGTCTACGAGCAGTACTTC.

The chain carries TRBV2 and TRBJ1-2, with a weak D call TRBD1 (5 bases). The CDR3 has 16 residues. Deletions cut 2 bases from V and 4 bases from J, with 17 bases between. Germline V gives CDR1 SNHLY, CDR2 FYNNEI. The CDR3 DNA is TGTGCCAGCAGTGAAACCCCCTCTGGGGCACCCTATGGCTACACCTTC. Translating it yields CASSETPSGAPYGYTF. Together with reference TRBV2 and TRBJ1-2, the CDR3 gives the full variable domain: EPEVTQTPSHQVTQMGQEVILRCVPISNHLYFYWYRQILGQKVEFLVSFYNNEISEKSEIFDDQFSVERPDGSNFTLKIRSTKLEDSAMYFCASSETPSGAPYGYTFGSGTRLTVV.

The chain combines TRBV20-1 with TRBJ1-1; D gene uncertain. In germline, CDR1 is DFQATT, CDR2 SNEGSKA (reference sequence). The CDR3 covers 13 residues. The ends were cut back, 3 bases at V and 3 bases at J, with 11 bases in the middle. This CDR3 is CSASLAGDTEAFF. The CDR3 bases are TGCAGTGCTAGTCTGGCGGGAGACACTGAAGCTTTCTTT.

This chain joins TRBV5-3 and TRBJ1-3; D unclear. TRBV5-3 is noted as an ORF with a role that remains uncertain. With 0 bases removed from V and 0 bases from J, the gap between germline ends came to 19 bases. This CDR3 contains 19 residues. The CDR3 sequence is CARSLDFGLRGYSGNTIYF. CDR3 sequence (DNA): TGTGCCAGAAGCTTGGACTTCGGACTCCGGGGATACTCTGGAAACACCATATATTTT.

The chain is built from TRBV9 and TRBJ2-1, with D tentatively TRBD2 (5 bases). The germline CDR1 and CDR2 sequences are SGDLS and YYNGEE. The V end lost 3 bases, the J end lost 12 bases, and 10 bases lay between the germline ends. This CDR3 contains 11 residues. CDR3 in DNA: TGTGCCAGCAGCGGACACGGAGGGCAGTTCTTC. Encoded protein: CASSGHGGQFF.